This T cell receptor beta chain originates from a study of T cells expressing NK-cell markers. Study at large: Underlying the TCR beta repertoires were sorted CD3+CD56+NKG2C+, CD3+CD56+NKG2C- and CD3+CD56-NKG2C+ T cells. Among the eight sequenced donors, seven tested HCMV-seropositive and one tested seronegative. General observations from the study: The study left the HCMV specificity of expanded NKG2C+ T cell clones unresolved.

Note on this clonotype: Antigen specificity is unknown.

This CDR3 region has 17 residues. Germline V gene data show CDR1 as SGHRS and CDR2 as YFSETQ. TCRdb reprocessed the 5' RACE reads and stores each CDR3 protein as one record, lacking DNA. The table counts 300,000 to 450,000 distinct CDR3 sequences; about 5.2% lies in the top ten. Source material: blood T cells: a sorted CD56 or NKG2C T cell subset, CD4+ or CD8+ T cells, or bulk PBMC T cells (not recorded which). The chain combines TRBV5-1 with TRBJ1-2; without DNA, the TCRdb call of TRBD1 cannot be checked. The TCR was taken from a man between 18 and 69 years old in good health. CDR3 sequence: CASSFGTGARKTYGYTF. The full variable domain, completed using reference TRBV5-1 and TRBJ1-2, is KAGVTQTPRYLIKTRGQQVTLSCSPISGHRSVSWYQQTPGQGLQFLFEYFSETQRNKGNFPGRFSGRQFSNSRSEMNVSTLELGDSALYLCASSFGTGARKTYGYTFGSGTRLTVV.